The 22 T cell receptor beta chains given below trace back to one sample, sequenced in a study of shared clonotypes between healthy human individuals. The data were produced by immunoSEQ multiplex PCR, yet TCRdb's version contains in-frame clones alone and is incomplete. The sample comprises roughly 2.5 million clones, 90% to 95% of which are singletons, and under 0.15% rests with the top ten. The sequenced material came from naive CD4+ T cells sorted from blood. Subset defined: CD45RA+ positively selected. Receptor source: a man younger than 35 in good health.

The rearrangement joins TRBV5-5 to TRBJ1-2, with D hard to call. Germline CDR1 and CDR2: SGHKS and YYEKEE (reference sequence). V shed 2 bases and J shed 0 bases, with 11 bases lying between them. The CDR3 runs 15 residues. CDR3 sequence (DNA): TGTGCCAGCAGCTTTAGCGAAATAGCTAACTATGGCTACACCTTC. Translation: CASSFSEIANYGYTF.

This clone has just one count. This sequence joins TRBV6-1 and TRBJ2-3; 9 bases fit TRBD2. In germline, CDR1 is MNHNS, CDR2 SASEGT. The junction had 5 bases not matched to a gene; V was cut back by 2 bases and J by 2 bases. The CDR3 is made up of 16 amino acids. The CDR3 DNA reads as TGTGCCAGCAGTGAACTAGCGGGGATAAACACAGATACGCAGTATTTT. Translation: CASSELAGINTDTQYF.

The V and J genes are TRBV6-5 and TRBJ1-1; D possibly corresponds to TRBD1 (5 bases). Germline CDR1 MNHEY, CDR2 SVGAGI. Trimming left V 6 bases short and J 1 base short, with 15 bases between. The length of the CDR3 is 15 residues. The CDR3 DNA is TGTGCCAGCAGCGATACGGGTGGGGGGAACACTGAAGCTTTCTTT. Its translation is CASSDTGGGNTEAFF.

The chain links TRBV27 to TRBJ2-7, with 9 bases matching TRBD2. The CDR3 consists of 15 residues. The germline gives CDR1 MNHEY, CDR2 SMNVEV (reference sequence). Trimming cost V 6 bases and J 3 bases; bases outside gene matches: 9. CDR3 bases: TGTGCCAGCAGAAGAGCCAGCGGGGGGTACTACGAGCAGTACTTC. Translating gives CASRRASGGYYEQYF.

This chain links TRBV11-2 with TRBJ2-7; 7 bases are a match to TRBD1. The germline V gene has CDR1 SGHAT and CDR2 FQNNGV. The CDR3 runs 16 residues. V shed 6 bases and J 0 bases; nucleotides not matched to a gene: 11. CDR3 in DNA: TGTGCCAGCAGACCGCTGAGGGGACAGTCCTCCTACGAGCAGTACTTC. Encoded protein: CASRPLRGQSSYEQYF.

With regard to this clone: This sample also contains other DNA sequences that code for the same CDR3. This chain joins TRBV5-1 and TRBJ2-1; D is possibly TRBD1 or TRBD2 (6 bases each). Germline CDR1 SGHRS, CDR2 YFSETQ. V lost 4 bases and J lost 5, with 13 bases in between. This CDR3 region has 14 residues. DNA for the CDR3: TGCGCCAGCAGCCTACAGGGACTTAACAATGAGCAGTTCTTC. It translates to CASSLQGLNNEQFF. Full variable domain (remainder filled in from reference TRBV5-1 and TRBJ2-1): KAGVTQTPRYLIKTRGQQVTLSCSPISGHRSVSWYQQTPGQGLQFLFEYFSETQRNKGNFPGRFSGRQFSNSRSEMNVSTLELGDSALYLCASSLQGLNNEQFFGPGTRLTVL.

J is TRBJ1-6 and V is TRBV7-3; D might be TRBD1 (6 bases). CDR3 length: 15 amino acids. Trimming took off 3 bases at V and 6 bases at J, with 12 bases between the two ends. Germline V gene data show CDR1 as SGHTA and CDR2 as FQGTGA. CDR3 region: CASSLSGDLNSPLHF. For the CDR3, the DNA is TGTGCCAGCAGCTTGTCAGGGGACCTTAATTCACCCCTCCACTTT.

The sample holds one count of this clone. The chain links TRBV11-3 to TRBJ1-5; no reliable D call. The CDR3 runs 15 residues. With 5 bases removed from V and 3 bases from J, the gap between germline ends came to 14 bases. The germline gives CDR1 SGHNT, CDR2 YENEEA. CDR3 bases: TGTGCCAGCAGCCCCAGTAGCGGCAACAATCAGCCCCAGCATTTT. It encodes CASSPSSGNNQPQHF.

The V and J genes are TRBV10-1 and TRBJ2-5; TRBD2 agrees at 8 bases. Germline V CDR1 and CDR2: WNHNN, SYGVQD (reference sequence). CDR3 length: 12 amino acids. After removal of 6 bases from V and 4 bases from J, the junction contained 1 base not matched to a gene. CDR3 region: CASSSGRETQYF. The CDR3 DNA reads TGCGCCAGCAGCAGCGGGAGAGAGACCCAGTACTTC.

The chain uses TRBV11-2 and TRBJ1-1; no reliable D call. The V gene's germline CDR1 is SGHAT and CDR2 FQNNGV. Trimming took off 5 bases at V and 4 bases at J, with 14 bases between the two ends. The CDR3 consists of 14 residues. CDR3 sequence: CASSRQGIGTEAFF. For the CDR3, the DNA is TGTGCCAGCAGCCGGCAAGGAATCGGCACTGAAGCTTTCTTT.

This clone has only one observation. The chain couples TRBV6-5 to TRBJ1-2; D call uncertain. This CDR3 spans 14 amino acids. Trimming left V 4 bases short and J 7 bases short, with 16 bases between. Germline CDR1 and CDR2: MNHEY and SVGAGI. The DNA for the CDR3 is TGTGCCAGCAGTTCCCCATTGGGAGCGGGTGGCTACACCTTC. It specifies CASSSPLGAGGYTF.

The CDR3 DNA is TGTGCCAGCAGCCCTCATGGGGTATCTGGAAACACCATATATTTT. Protein: CASSPHGVSGNTIYF. The chain links TRBV11-3 to TRBJ1-3, with D hard to call. Trimming cost V 5 bases and J 1 base, with 12 bases left between them. Germline V gene data show CDR1 as SGHNT and CDR2 as YENEEA. This CDR3 comprises 15 residues. The entire variable domain, with the rest obtained from reference TRBV11-3 and TRBJ1-3, is as follows: EAGVVQSPRYKIIEKKQPVAFWCNPISGHNTLYWYLQNLGQGPELLIRYENEEAVDDSQLPKDRFSAERLKGVDSTLKIQPAELGDSAVYLCASSPHGVSGNTIYFGEGSWLTVV.

This clone was found once. This chain joins TRBV6-5 and TRBJ1-5; D not resolved. Germline V gives CDR1 MNHEY, CDR2 SVGAGI. Between the trimmed V and J ends, which lost 6 bases and 0 bases, there was a span of 12 bases. CDR3 size: 15 residues. CDR3 coding DNA: TGTGCCAGCAGCGAAACGGGATATAGCAATCAGCCCCAGCATTTT. Amino acids: CASSETGYSNQPQHF.

V usage is TRBV7-2 and J usage is TRBJ2-7; 12 bases match TRBD2. Germline lookup yields CDR1 SGHTA and CDR2 FQGNSA. V was pared by 1 base and J by 4 bases, with 11 bases of the junction left unmatched. This CDR3 contains 18 residues. The CDR3 here is CASSLVGTSGLRIYEQYF. In nucleotides, the CDR3 is TGTGCCAGCAGCTTAGTTGGGACTAGCGGGCTGCGGATTTACGAGCAGTACTTC.

The CDR3 loop reads CASNRGRENYGYTF. The CDR3, as DNA: TGTGCCAGTAACCGAGGGAGAGAGAACTATGGCTACACCTTC. This chain links TRBV19 with TRBJ1-2; D is unclear. Germline values: CDR1 LNHDA, CDR2 SQIVND (reference sequence). The ends were cut back, 7 bases at V and 2 bases at J, with 14 bases in the middle. The CDR3 contains 14 residues.

The V call is TRBV2, the J call TRBJ2-7; D perhaps matches TRBD1 (6 bases). The CDR3 is 11 residues long. Germline V gives CDR1 SNHLY, CDR2 FYNNEI. The V end was cut by 8 bases, the J end by 4 bases, with 9 bases between. CDR3 protein: CASLTGYEQYF. For the CDR3, the DNA is TGTGCCAGCCTTACAGGGTACGAGCAGTACTTC.

This chain joins TRBV6-6 and TRBJ1-2; 11 nucleotides match TRBD1. The CDR3 runs 15 residues. The ends lost 4 bases at V and 7 bases at J; junction bases unmatched: 8. The germline V gene has CDR1 MNHNY and CDR2 SVGAGI (reference sequence). The CDR3 sequence: CASSSRTGGASGYTF. The CDR3 DNA is TGTGCCAGCAGTTCCAGGACAGGGGGCGCATCTGGCTACACCTTC.

The chain combines TRBV6-1 with TRBJ1-2, with D perhaps matching TRBD1 (6 bases). The CDR3 length is 14 residues. Trimming stripped 7 bases from V and 5 bases from J, with 17 bases between. From germline, CDR1 is MNHNS and CDR2 SASEGT. CDR3 sequence reads: CASIQQGRFYGYTF. CDR3 sequence (DNA): TGTGCCAGCATCCAACAGGGCAGATTTTATGGCTACACCTTC.

The V call is TRBV4-1, the J call TRBJ2-7; 13 bases match TRBD2. CDR1 and CDR2 (germline): MGHRA, YSYEKL. The CDR3 runs to 16 residues. The V and J ends lost 3 bases and 2 bases, in that order; junction bases with no gene match: 4. CDR3 amino acids: CASSQGLAGKAYEQYF. The CDR3, as DNA: TGCGCCAGCAGCCAGGGACTAGCGGGAAAGGCCTACGAGCAGTACTTC.

The CDR3 reads CASSRTGLNEKLFF. The DNA of the CDR3 is TGTGCCAGCAGCAGGACAGGGTTAAATGAAAAACTGTTTTTT. The chain links TRBV2 to TRBJ1-4, with TRBD1 matching 8 bases. The CDR3 is made up of 14 amino acids. CDR1 and CDR2 (germline): SNHLY, FYNNEI. The junction had 5 bases not matched to a gene; V was cut back by 6 bases and J by 5 bases.

The chain is built from TRBV5-4 and TRBJ2-1; 8 positions agree with TRBD1. The V gene's germline CDR1 is SGHNT and CDR2 YYREEE (reference sequence). The V segment lost 2 bases and the J segment 0 bases; nucleotides outside the gene matches: 1. CDR3 size: 15 residues. CDR3 DNA: TGTGCCAGCAGCTTTACAGGGGGCTCCTACAATGAGCAGTTCTTC. This gives the protein CASSFTGGSYNEQFF.

This chain links TRBV7-2 with TRBJ2-7, with 7 bases matching TRBD1. Germline V CDR1 and CDR2: SGHTA, FQGNSA. CDR3 length: 16 residues. Trimming cost V 2 bases and J 0 bases; bases outside gene matches: 7. CDR3 nucleotide sequence: TGTGCCAGCAGCTTACTTACAGGGGTACTCTCCTACGAGCAGTACTTC. Translated, it gives CASSLLTGVLSYEQYF.